A single sample is the source of the 5 T cell receptor beta chains below, sequenced in a study of T cells in women clearing cervical HPV infection. Assay: immunoSEQ multiplex PCR; the TCRdb copy retains only in-frame clones and omits some. Recorded for this sample: tens of thousands of clones. Sequenced material: blood buffy coat. These receptors came from a woman aged 18 to 69 with a cervical HPV16 infection that either progressed to CIN3+ or cleared (not recorded which).

Regarding this clone: The missing CDR3 end, 3 residues past where the read stops, is filled in from the germline J gene. The gene calls are TRBV2 and TRBJ2-1, with 11 nucleotides matching TRBD2. This CDR3 region has 15 residues. Germline V gene data show CDR1 as SNHLY and CDR2 as FYNNEI. J lost 4 bases, V lost 6 bases, and 5 bases had no gene match. CDR3 DNA (partial): TGTGCCAGCAGGGAGACTAGCGGGGAATACAATGAG. Residues: CASRETSGEYNE. The full CDR3 protein reads CASRETSGEYNEQFF.

Concerning this clone: The CDR3 end lies 3 residues beyond the end of the read and is filled in from the germline J gene. The genes are TRBV14 and TRBJ2-5, with 9 bases identical to TRBD1. CDR1 and CDR2 (germline): SGHDN, FVKESK. The junction had 16 bases not matched to a gene; V was cut back by 3 bases and J by 5 bases. The CDR3 extends over 18 amino acids. The sequenced part of the CDR3 DNA is TGTGCCAGCAGCCATGGTATTTCGGGACAGGGCTCACTGGAGACC. This encodes CASSHGISGQGSLET. Given in full, the CDR3 is CASSHGISGQGSLETQYF.

Note on this clone: Read data end 3 residues before the CDR3 end; the end is taken from the germline J gene. The gene calls are TRBV19 and TRBJ1-2; weak D call: TRBD1 (5 bases). The CDR3 consists of 15 residues. CDR1 is LNHDA and CDR2 is SQIVND in the germline V gene (reference sequence). CDR3 bases read: TGTGCCAGTACCACCGGGACTAGGGCTCCCCAAGAC. Translating gives CASTTGTRAPQD. The full CDR3 protein reads CASTTGTRAPQDYTF.

For this clone: The junction and the germline gene differ at one end; a read error may be behind it. The read gets to within 3 residues of the CDR3 end, and the germline J gene fills in the rest. The chain has TRBV7-7 and TRBJ2-7; 8 bases match TRBD1. Germline V gives CDR1 SSHAT, CDR2 FNYEAQ (reference sequence). This CDR3 spans 15 amino acids. CDR3 protein: CASSLGPQGAGEQYF. The sequenced part of the CDR3 DNA is TGTGCTAGCAGCTTAGGGCCGCAGGGGGCGGGCGAG.

Concerning this clone: The read comes to an end 3 residues before the CDR3 does, leaving the germline J gene to fill in the end. V is TRBV5-1 and J is TRBJ1-4, with a tentative D call TRBD1 (5 bases). Germline V gene data show CDR1 as SGHRS and CDR2 as YFSETQ. Between the trimmed V and J ends, which lost 4 bases and 8 bases, there was a span of 12 bases. The CDR3 loop spans 13 amino acids. The sequenced CDR3 bases are TGCGCCAGCAGCAGGGGAGAGAGAGAAAAA. As protein: CASSRGEREK. The CDR3 reads in full as CASSRGEREKLFF.